A selection of T cell receptor beta chains follows, all from one sample in a study of post-analysis software for immune sequencing data. TCRdb independently ran MiXCR on the PCR reads; one entry per CDR3 protein. The table lists roughly 620,000 distinct CDR3 sequences, roughly two fifths of them singletons. The sample taken for sequencing was blood. The receptors shown here come from a girl under 18 with multiple sclerosis. CDR3s include the opening cysteine and the closing phenylalanine or tryptophan. The D gene is left open where the match is weak. Expanded clones are given a class, and other clones once, few, many or no size at all.

J gene: TRBJ2-5; clone size: -; D gene: -; V gene: TRBV12-3/TRBV12-4; CDR3 DNA: TGTGCCAGCAGTTTCCTCGGTGGGCAAGAGACCCAGTACTTC; CDR3 protein: CASSFLGGQETQYF
J gene: TRBJ2-3; clone size: -; D gene: TRBD2; V gene: TRBV6-2/TRBV6-3; CDR3 DNA: TGTGCCAGCACCCTGCCCGGGGGGAACACAGATACGCAGTATTTT; CDR3 protein: CASTLPGGNTDTQYF
J gene: TRBJ2-1; clone size: -; D gene: -; V gene: TRBV20-1; CDR3 DNA: TGCAGTGCTATCACAGGCTCGGGGTCCTACAATGAGCAGTTCTTC; CDR3 protein: CSAITGSGSYNEQFF
J gene: TRBJ2-7; clone size: few; D gene: -; V gene: TRBV20-1; CDR3 DNA: TGCAGTGCTAGAGATCTCTTCGGGGATTCCTACGAGCAGTACTTC; CDR3 protein: CSARDLFGDSYEQYF
J gene: TRBJ2-1; clone size: -; D gene: -; V gene: TRBV7-3; CDR3 DNA: TGTGCCAGCAGCCCTAGGGACCGTAGCTCCTACAATGAGCAGTTCTTC; CDR3 protein: CASSPRDRSSYNEQFF
J gene: TRBJ2-3; clone size: -; D gene: -; V gene: TRBV5-1; CDR3 DNA: TGCGCCAGCAGCTTTCAGCGGTACAGCACAGATACGCAGTATTTT; CDR3 protein: CASSFQRYSTDTQYF
J gene: TRBJ2-1; clone size: -; D gene: TRBD2; V gene: TRBV10-1; CDR3 DNA: TGCGCCAGCAGTGAGACTAGCGGGATTGAGGATGAGCAGTTCTTC; CDR3 protein: CASSETSGIEDEQFF
J gene: TRBJ2-1; clone size: few; D gene: -; V gene: TRBV7-9; CDR3 DNA: TGTGCCAGCAGCGTTAGCGGTCAGACGGGGTTCTTC; CDR3 protein: CASSVSGQTGFF
J gene: TRBJ1-5; clone size: -; D gene: -; V gene: TRBV5-5; CDR3 DNA: TGTGCCAGCAGCCGGACAGAACATCAGCCCCAGCATTTT; CDR3 protein: CASSRTEHQPQHF
J gene: TRBJ1-2; clone size: -; D gene: -; V gene: TRBV20-1; CDR3 DNA: TGCAGTGCTGCTGGCGGGACGGGCTACACCTTC; CDR3 protein: CSAAGGTGYTF
J gene: TRBJ2-7; clone size: -; D gene: -; V gene: TRBV12-3/TRBV12-4; CDR3 DNA: TGTGCCAGCGGGGGTCCCCGCTCAAAAAACGAATACGAGCAGTACTTC; CDR3 protein: CASGGPRSKNEYEQYF
J gene: TRBJ1-1; clone size: -; D gene: TRBD1; V gene: TRBV5-1; CDR3 DNA: TGCGCCAGCAGCTCGACAGGGGGCGCCTACACTGAAGCTTTCTTT; CDR3 protein: CASSSTGGAYTEAFF
J gene: TRBJ2-4; clone size: -; D gene: TRBD1; V gene: TRBV7-9; CDR3 DNA: TGTGCCAGCAGCGAAGACACAGGGGGCATCCAGCAGTACTTC; CDR3 protein: CASSEDTGGIQQYF
J gene: TRBJ1-1; clone size: few; D gene: -; V gene: TRBV20-1; CDR3 DNA: TGCAGTGCTAGAAAAGCAGCGGGGAACACTGAAGCTTTCTTT; CDR3 protein: CSARKAAGNTEAFF
J gene: TRBJ2-5; clone size: -; D gene: TRBD2; V gene: TRBV3-1; CDR3 DNA: TGTGCCTCCTGGGGTAGCGGGAGTCAAGAGACCCAGTACTTC; CDR3 protein: CASWGSGSQETQYF
J gene: TRBJ2-7; clone size: few; D gene: -; V gene: TRBV6-1; CDR3 DNA: TGTGCCAGCAGTGTGCAGGAACCCTACGAGCAGTACTTC; CDR3 protein: CASSVQEPYEQYF
J gene: TRBJ1-4; clone size: -; D gene: -; V gene: TRBV5-1; CDR3 DNA: TGCGCCAGCACCCAGGGCGGGACCGCAACTAATGAAAAACTGTTTTTT; CDR3 protein: CASTQGGTATNEKLFF
J gene: TRBJ2-2; clone size: -; D gene: -; V gene: TRBV7-7; CDR3 DNA: TGTGCTAGCAGCCCTAACAGTCTCGGGGAGCTGTTTTTT; CDR3 protein: CASSPNSLGELFF
J gene: TRBJ2-3; clone size: few; D gene: -; V gene: TRBV5-1; CDR3 DNA: TGCGCCAGCAGCTTGGTCCAGGATACGCAGTATTTT; CDR3 protein: CASSLVQDTQYF
J gene: TRBJ2-7; clone size: many; D gene: TRBD2; V gene: TRBV4-1; CDR3 DNA: TGCGCCAGCAGCCAAGAACCAGCGGGAGTGTACGAGCAGTACTTC; CDR3 protein: CASSQEPAGVYEQYF
J gene: TRBJ2-5; clone size: -; D gene: TRBD2; V gene: TRBV7-2; CDR3 DNA: TGTGCCAGCAGCCTTAGCGGGGGCCGCCAAGAGACCCAGTACTTC; CDR3 protein: CASSLSGGRQETQYF
J gene: TRBJ1-4; clone size: few; D gene: -; V gene: TRBV30; CDR3 DNA: TGTGCCTGGAGTGTAAAGGGGTGGGAAAAACTGTTTTTT; CDR3 protein: CAWSVKGWEKLFF
J gene: TRBJ2-1; clone size: -; D gene: TRBD1; V gene: TRBV18; CDR3 DNA: TGTGCCAGCTCACCACAGGGACAGGGGCAGGCTGAGCAGTTCTTC; CDR3 protein: CASSPQGQGQAEQFF
J gene: TRBJ2-3; clone size: -; D gene: -; V gene: TRBV5-1; CDR3 DNA: TGCGCCAGCACGCCCCACGGGAATCGCGCAGATACGCAGTATTTT; CDR3 protein: CASTPHGNRADTQYF
J gene: TRBJ2-7; clone size: -; D gene: -; V gene: TRBV6-1; CDR3 DNA: TGTGCCAGCAGTGAAGCCCCGACAGTCTCCTACGAGCAGTACTTC; CDR3 protein: CASSEAPTVSYEQYF
J gene: TRBJ1-2; clone size: few; D gene: TRBD1; V gene: TRBV28; CDR3 DNA: TGTGCCAGCAGTTTCCCGGGACAGGGGTTACGGTCTAGCTACACCTTC; CDR3 protein: CASSFPGQGLRSSYTF
J gene: TRBJ2-3; clone size: few; D gene: -; V gene: TRBV29-1; CDR3 DNA: TGCAGCTTGAGGGAACGACAAACCACAGATACGCAGTATTTT; CDR3 protein: CSLRERQTTDTQYF
J gene: TRBJ2-1; clone size: -; D gene: TRBD2; V gene: TRBV7-2; CDR3 DNA: TGTGCCAGCAGCTTAGGTAGCGGGGGCCCATTCACCTACAATGAGCAGTTCTTC; CDR3 protein: CASSLGSGGPFTYNEQFF
J gene: TRBJ2-1; clone size: few; D gene: TRBD2; V gene: TRBV28; CDR3 DNA: TGTGCCACCTCTAAAGCGGGATCTCCCTGGGGGCAGTTCTTC; CDR3 protein: CATSKAGSPWGQFF
J gene: TRBJ2-1; clone size: once; D gene: -; V gene: TRBV2; CDR3 DNA: TGTGCCAGCAGACAGGGAGCTACACCGAACAATGAGCAGTTCTTC; CDR3 protein: CASRQGATPNNEQFF
J gene: TRBJ2-5; clone size: few; D gene: TRBD2; V gene: TRBV4-2; CDR3 DNA: TGTGCCAGCAGCCAAGACAACTTACTAGCGGATAAAGCAGAGACCCAGTACTTC; CDR3 protein: CASSQDNLLADKAETQYF
J gene: TRBJ2-1; clone size: few; D gene: TRBD2; V gene: TRBV29-1; CDR3 DNA: TGCAGCGTTGAAGAGGGGACTAGCGGGAGAGATGAGCAGTTCTTC; CDR3 protein: CSVEEGTSGRDEQFF
J gene: TRBJ2-4; clone size: -; D gene: TRBD1; V gene: TRBV29-1; CDR3 DNA: TGCAGCGTTCAGGGGGTAATAGCCAAAAACATTCAGTACTTC; CDR3 protein: CSVQGVIAKNIQYF
J gene: TRBJ2-3; clone size: -; D gene: -; V gene: TRBV10-3; CDR3 DNA: TGTGCCATCAGAGTCTTGGGAGATACGCAGTATTTT; CDR3 protein: CAIRVLGDTQYF
J gene: TRBJ2-7; clone size: -; D gene: -; V gene: TRBV28; CDR3 DNA: TGTGCCAGCAGTTTATACCCCAGTATAGGACGGGGCCGCTACAATGAGCAGTACTTC; CDR3 protein: CASSLYPSIGRGRYNEQYF
J gene: TRBJ2-3; clone size: -; D gene: TRBD2; V gene: TRBV5-1; CDR3 DNA: TGCGCCAGCAGCCCTTGGGAGGGAGGGCTCGCAGAGGAGTATTTT; CDR3 protein: CASSPWEGGLAEEYF
J gene: TRBJ2-1; clone size: few; D gene: -; V gene: TRBV7-2; CDR3 DNA: TGTGCCAGCAGCCCAACTAGTTCTCAGCAGTTCTTC; CDR3 protein: CASSPTSSQQFF
J gene: TRBJ2-1; clone size: -; D gene: -; V gene: TRBV20-1; CDR3 DNA: TGCAGTGCTAGATCCCCCGTGGGGACCAATGAGCAGTTCTTC; CDR3 protein: CSARSPVGTNEQFF
J gene: TRBJ1-2; clone size: -; D gene: TRBD1; V gene: TRBV15; CDR3 DNA: TGTGCCACCAGCAGAGGCCCGGCAGGGGGTATTTTCAACTATGGCTACACCTTC; CDR3 protein: CATSRGPAGGIFNYGYTF
J gene: TRBJ2-3; clone size: once; D gene: -; V gene: TRBV11-2; CDR3 DNA: TGTGCCAGCAGCTTAGCTCGGGAGTGGGATACGCAGTATTTT; CDR3 protein: CASSLAREWDTQYF
J gene: TRBJ2-1; clone size: few; D gene: TRBD1; V gene: TRBV5-1; CDR3 DNA: TGCGCCAGCAGTAAGGACAGGGCTTACAATGAGCAGTTCTTC; CDR3 protein: CASSKDRAYNEQFF
J gene: TRBJ2-5; clone size: -; D gene: -; V gene: TRBV5-1; CDR3 DNA: TGCGCCAGCAGCTTGGCATCGGACGGGGTACAAGAGACCCAGTACTTC; CDR3 protein: CASSLASDGVQETQYF
J gene: TRBJ1-1; clone size: -; D gene: -; V gene: TRBV20-1; CDR3 DNA: TGCAGTGCTACCGACCCGGGGGGGGCTCTCGGAGCTTTCTTT; CDR3 protein: CSATDPGGALGAFF
J gene: TRBJ1-1; clone size: -; D gene: -; V gene: TRBV10-3; CDR3 DNA: TGTGCCATCAGGGGACTGAGGCAGGGAGGCGCTGAAGCTTTCTTT; CDR3 protein: CAIRGLRQGGAEAFF